This T cell receptor (beta chain) stems from a study of T cell responses to AZD1222 COVID-19 vaccine. Study-wide findings and caveats: White British ancestry dominated among donors, who included more females, and clonal diversity was possibly underestimated. After the peak T cell response, and only then, were repertoires sampled.

As for this clone: Its specificity is unknown.

Produced via immunoSEQ multiplex PCR; TCRdb's table is partial and in-frame only. The sample shows roughly 110,000 clones, around 89% of them seen only once. CDR1 is SGHRS and CDR2 is YFSETQ in the germline V gene. The CDR3 runs 14 residues. Trimming removed 0 bases from V and 2 bases from J, with 8 bases in between. This sequence was found in an adult in good health. The specimen was peripheral blood, collected on day 0 of AZD1222 vaccination. The V gene is TRBV5-1, the J gene TRBJ1-2; D is undetermined. The CDR3 here is CASSLEPENYGYTF. CDR3 nucleotides: TGCGCCAGCAGCTTGGAGCCGGAGAACTATGGCTACACCTTC.